Listed below are T cell receptor beta chains from one sample, sequenced in a study of CD8 T cells in ankylosing spondylitis. One entry per CDR3 protein results from TCRdb running MiXCR on the 5' RACE reads. The sample has around 490,000 distinct CDR3 sequences, about 5.7% seen once. Material: blood, either unsorted or a sorted T cell fraction (not recorded which). These receptors were collected from a male donor with ankylosing spondylitis. The CDR3 runs from the conserved cysteine through the conserved F or W. D genes are given only for firm matches. A row's size may be missing; if present it is once, few, many or a size class.

cdr3_length,j_call,d_call,v_call,clone_size,cdr3_aa,cdr3_nt
15,TRBJ2-7,TRBD2,TRBV5-1,-,CASSTQPGGSYEQYF,TGCGCCAGCAGTACTCAACCGGGAGGCTCCTACGAGCAGTACTTC
15,TRBJ1-5,-,TRBV9,-,CASSPADRGNQPQHF,TGTGCCAGCAGCCCCGCAGACAGAGGCAATCAGCCCCAGCATTTT
14,TRBJ2-1,-,TRBV20-1,many,CSAREWGSYNEQFF,TGCAGTGCTAGAGAGTGGGGCTCCTACAATGAGCAGTTCTTC
14,TRBJ2-3,TRBD1,TRBV20-1,few,CSARAFTGADTQYF,TGCAGTGCTAGAGCCTTCACAGGGGCAGATACGCAGTATTTT
17,TRBJ2-5,TRBD2,TRBV18,few,CASSLELLTSGSETQYF,TGTGCCAGCTCCCTCGAACTGTTGACTAGCGGGAGTGAGACCCAGTACTTC
15,TRBJ1-2,-,TRBV29-1,many,CSVGGPGSVDYGYTF,TGCAGCGTTGGGGGGCCAGGGAGTGTGGACTATGGCTACACCTTC
17,TRBJ2-4,-,TRBV7-2,many,CASSLRTDALAKNIQYF,TGTGCCAGCAGCTTAAGGACCGATGCTCTAGCCAAAAACATTCAGTACTTC
15,TRBJ2-1,-,TRBV5-1,many,CASSTSGSRDNEQFF,TGCGCCAGCAGCACGAGCGGTTCACGGGACAATGAGCAGTTCTTC
11,TRBJ2-5,-,TRBV6-6,many,CASSYAGTQYF,TGTGCCAGCAGTTATGCGGGGACCCAGTACTTC
14,TRBJ2-1,-,TRBV5-3,-,CAMSSGLIYNEQFF,TGTGCCATGAGCTCGGGGCTCATATACAATGAGCAGTTCTTC
14,TRBJ2-4,-,TRBV20-1,many,CSAIYGQPKNIQYF,TGCAGTGCTATTTATGGACAACCCAAAAACATTCAGTACTTC
18,TRBJ2-2,TRBD2,TRBV2,-,CTRSCMGLAGANTGELFF,TGTACCCGCAGTTGTATGGGACTAGCGGGAGCGAACACCGGGGAGCTGTTTTTT
13,TRBJ1-1,TRBD1,TRBV7-9,many,CASSFSRRTGCFF,TGTGCCAGCAGCTTTAGTCGACGGACAGGGTGCTTCTTT
15,TRBJ2-5,-,TRBV4-2,many,CASSQEGHFQETQYF,TGTGCCAGCAGCCAAGAGGGACACTTTCAAGAGACCCAGTACTTC
11,TRBJ2-5,-,TRBV6-6,many,CASSSDSSQYF,TGTGCCAGCAGTTCCGACTCCTCCCAGTACTTC
16,TRBJ2-7,TRBD2,TRBV6-2/TRBV6-3,-,CASSRPSGWSSYEQYF,TGTGCCAGCAGTCGACCTAGCGGATGGAGCTCCTACGAGCAGTACTTC
16,TRBJ2-5,TRBD2,TRBV12-3/TRBV12-4,many,CASSFDRGRELETQYF,TGTGCCAGCAGTTTTGATCGCGGGAGGGAACTGGAGACCCAGTACTTC
16,TRBJ1-2,TRBD1,TRBV18,many,CASSPVPTGPNYGYTF,TGTGCCAGCTCACCGGTTCCGACAGGGCCCAACTATGGCTACACCTTC
13,TRBJ1-1,-,TRBV5-1,many,CASKAGTNTEAFF,TGCGCCAGCAAAGCAGGTACTAACACTGAAGCTTTCTTT
12,TRBJ1-2,-,TRBV13,many,CASSLISRQDTF,TGTGCCAGCAGCTTAATCTCAAGGCAGGACACCTTC
15,TRBJ1-3,-,TRBV14,few,CASSQDLMAGNTIYF,TGTGCCAGCAGCCAAGATTTGATGGCTGGAAACACCATATATTTT
13,TRBJ1-2,TRBD1,TRBV4-2,many,CASSLDQGEENTF,TGTGCCAGCAGCCTCGACCAGGGGGAAGAGAACACCTTC
13,TRBJ2-7,-,TRBV6-4,many,CAKDPDWPYEQYF,TGTGCCAAAGACCCGGACTGGCCCTACGAGCAGTACTTC